This T cell receptor beta chain was observed in a study of blood T cell repertoires in COVID-19. Patients of the Seattle cohort, enrolled during active infection, were followed longitudinally. Assay: immunoSEQ multiplex PCR; the TCRdb copy retains only in-frame clones and omits some. This table holds fewer than 300,000 clones, approximately 85% found once. This CDR3 has 14 residues. Germline V CDR1 and CDR2: MNHEY, SVGAGI. V lost 7 bases to trimming and J lost 4 bases, with 14 bases between them. This chain joins TRBV6-5 and TRBJ1-3; D might be TRBD1 (5 bases). Sequenced: peripheral blood. The receptor's source is a human donor with COVID-19, enrolled during active disease. The donor label of this sample is uncertain. The CDR3 DNA sequence: TGTGCCAGCATCCTTTCCAGGACAGGAAACACCATATATTTT. Its protein product is CASILSRTGNTIYF.